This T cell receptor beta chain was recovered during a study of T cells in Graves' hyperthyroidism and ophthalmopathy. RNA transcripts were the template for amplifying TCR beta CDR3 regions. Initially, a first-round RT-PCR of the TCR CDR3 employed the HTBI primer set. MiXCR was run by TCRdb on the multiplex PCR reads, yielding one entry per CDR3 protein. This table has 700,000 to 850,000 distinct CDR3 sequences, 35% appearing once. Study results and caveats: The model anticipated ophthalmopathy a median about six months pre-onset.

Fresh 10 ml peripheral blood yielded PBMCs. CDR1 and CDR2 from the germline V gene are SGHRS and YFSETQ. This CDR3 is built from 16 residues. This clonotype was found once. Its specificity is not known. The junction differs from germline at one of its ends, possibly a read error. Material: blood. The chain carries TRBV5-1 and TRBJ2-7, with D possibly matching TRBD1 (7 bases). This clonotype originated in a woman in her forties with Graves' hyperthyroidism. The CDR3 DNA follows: TGCGACAGCAGCTTTGCTTCGGGACAGCCAGGGAGGGAGCAGTACTTC. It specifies CDSSFASGQPGREQYF.